This T cell receptor (beta chain) was captured in a study of CD8 T cells in Susac syndrome. RNA in amounts of 0.5 to 1 ug was reverse transcribed with random hexamers. TCRdb re-derived calls from the immunoSEQ multiplex PCR reads in MiXCR, one entry per CDR3 protein. The table shows some 400,000 distinct CDR3 sequences, with approximately 85% occurring only once. The germline gives CDR1 DFQATT, CDR2 SNEGSKA (reference sequence). Unmatched junction bases numbered 9, after V lost 3 bases and J lost 0 bases. The CDR3 is 18 residues long. In contrast to the negatively isolated CD8+ and CD4+ T cells, TEMRA cells were FACS-enriched.

The specimen sequenced was CD8+ T cells from PBMCs. The receptor's source is a human donor with multiple sclerosis. This sequence joins TRBV20-1 and TRBJ2-1; 12 nucleotides align to TRBD1. CDR3 nucleotide sequence: TGCAGTGCTAGGGGACAGGGGGCGTCCCCTAGCTCCTACAATGAGCAGTTCTTC. Its protein product is CSARGQGASPSSYNEQFF.